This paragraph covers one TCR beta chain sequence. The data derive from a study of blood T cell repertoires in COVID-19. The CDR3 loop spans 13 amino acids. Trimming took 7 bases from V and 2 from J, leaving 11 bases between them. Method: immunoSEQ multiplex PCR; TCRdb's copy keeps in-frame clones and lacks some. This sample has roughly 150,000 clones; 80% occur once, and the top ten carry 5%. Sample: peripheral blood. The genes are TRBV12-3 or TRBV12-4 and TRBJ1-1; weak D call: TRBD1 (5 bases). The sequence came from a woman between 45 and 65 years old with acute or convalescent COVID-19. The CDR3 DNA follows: TGTGCCAGCATCCGACAGTCAAACACTGAAGCTTTCTTT. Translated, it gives CASIRQSNTEAFF.